The rows below give T cell receptor beta chains drawn from one sample of a study of T cells after yellow fever vaccination. TCRdb itself ran the 5' RACE reads through MiXCR, one entry per CDR3 protein. Of roughly 140,000 distinct CDR3 sequences listed, 7.7% were seen once; the top ten hold approximately 0.78%. The material sequenced was CD4+ T cells sorted from PBMCs, taken 5 days after the yellow fever booster vaccination. The receptors here all came from a man aged 25 to 40 who received the YFV17D yellow fever vaccine. The conserved cysteine and the conserved F or W are not part of the CDR3 here. The D gene is left open where the match is weak.

d_call v_call cdr3_aa
TRBD2 TRBV2 ASTHSTSGRATDTQY
NA TRBV5-6 ASSLVVDTQY
NA TRBV4-3 ASSQVRVGSPLH
NA TRBV5-5 ASTRDRSGANVLT
TRBD2 TRBV5-1 ASSLRPREGAQGSEQF
NA TRBV12-3/TRBV12-4 ASTVGVSDDTQY
NA TRBV28 ASSLSPYRNTIY
NA TRBV12-3/TRBV12-4 ASSLKTGNYGYT
NA TRBV20-1 SASRDAGVGQPQH
NA TRBV12-3/TRBV12-4 ASTRSGETQY
TRBD1 TRBV20-1 SATGQGRTGELF
NA TRBV29-1 SIRETTDTQY
TRBD2 TRBV20-1 SARASGRVREQY
NA TRBV5-1 ASWGAKETQY
NA TRBV4-3 ASSRGLKQETQY
NA TRBV2 ASSAEAPQPQH
NA TRBV19 ASSTPTGTQSYTYNEQF